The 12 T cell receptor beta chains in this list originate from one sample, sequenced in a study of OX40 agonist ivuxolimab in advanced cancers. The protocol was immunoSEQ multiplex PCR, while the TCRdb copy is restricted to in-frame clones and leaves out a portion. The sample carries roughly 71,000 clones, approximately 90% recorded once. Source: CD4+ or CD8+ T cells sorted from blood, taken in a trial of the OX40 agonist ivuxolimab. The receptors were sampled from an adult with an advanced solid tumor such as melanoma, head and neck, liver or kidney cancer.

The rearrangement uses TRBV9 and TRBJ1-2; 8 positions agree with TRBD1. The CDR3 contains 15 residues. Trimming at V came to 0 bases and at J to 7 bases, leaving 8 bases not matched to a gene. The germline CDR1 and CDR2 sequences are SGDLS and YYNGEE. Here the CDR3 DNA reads TGTGCCAGCAGCGTAGGTCTCGGGGGACAGGCTGGCTACACCTTC. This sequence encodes CASSVGLGGQAGYTF.

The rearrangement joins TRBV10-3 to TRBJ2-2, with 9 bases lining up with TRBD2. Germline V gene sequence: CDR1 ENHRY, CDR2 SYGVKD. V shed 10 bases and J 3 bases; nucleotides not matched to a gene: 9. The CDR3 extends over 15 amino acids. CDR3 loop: CATGWTSVDTGELFF. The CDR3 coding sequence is TGTGCCACCGGGTGGACTAGCGTGGACACCGGGGAGCTGTTTTTT.

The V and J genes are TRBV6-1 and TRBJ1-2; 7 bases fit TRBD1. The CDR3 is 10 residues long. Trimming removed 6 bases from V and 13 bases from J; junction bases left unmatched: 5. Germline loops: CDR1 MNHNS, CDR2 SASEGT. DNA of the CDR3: TGTGCCAGCAGAGGACAGGAGGGCACCTTC. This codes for CASRGQEGTF.

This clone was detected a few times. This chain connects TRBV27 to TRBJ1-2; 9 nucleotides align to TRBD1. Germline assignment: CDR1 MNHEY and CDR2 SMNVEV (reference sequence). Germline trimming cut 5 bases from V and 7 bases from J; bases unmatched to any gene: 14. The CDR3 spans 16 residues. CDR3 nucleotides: TGTGCCAGCAGTCCTCCCCGATGGACAGGGGTTGCTGGCTACACCTTC. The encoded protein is CASSPPRWTGVAGYTF.

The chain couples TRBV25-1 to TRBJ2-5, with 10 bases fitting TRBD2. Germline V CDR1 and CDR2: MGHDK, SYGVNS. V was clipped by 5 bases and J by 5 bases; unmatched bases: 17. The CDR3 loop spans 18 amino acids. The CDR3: CASSTLYGERGGRETQYF. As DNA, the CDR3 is TGTGCCAGCAGTACCCTTTATGGGGAGCGGGGGGGCCGGGAGACCCAGTACTTC. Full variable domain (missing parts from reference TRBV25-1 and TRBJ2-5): EADIYQTPRYLVIGTGKKITLECSQTMGHDKMYWYQQDPGMELHLIHYSYGVNSTEKGDLSSESTVSRIRTEHFPLTLESARPSHTSQYLCASSTLYGERGGRETQYFGPGTRLLVL.

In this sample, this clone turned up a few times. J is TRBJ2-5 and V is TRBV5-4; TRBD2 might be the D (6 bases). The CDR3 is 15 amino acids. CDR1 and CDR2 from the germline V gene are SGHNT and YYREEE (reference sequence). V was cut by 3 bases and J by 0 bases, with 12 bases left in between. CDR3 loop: CASSSGLGYQETQYF. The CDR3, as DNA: TGTGCCAGCAGCTCGGGACTCGGGTACCAAGAGACCCAGTACTTC. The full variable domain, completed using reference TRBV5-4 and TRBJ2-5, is ETGVTQSPTHLIKTRGQQVTLRCSSQSGHNTVSWYQQALGQGPQFIFQYYREEENGRGNFPPRFSGLQFPNYSSELNVNALELDDSALYLCASSSGLGYQETQYFGPGTRLLVL.

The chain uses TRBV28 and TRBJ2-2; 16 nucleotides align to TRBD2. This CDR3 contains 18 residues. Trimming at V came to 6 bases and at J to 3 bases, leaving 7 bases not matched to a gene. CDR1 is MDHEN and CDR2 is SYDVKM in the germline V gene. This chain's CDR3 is CASSLGLAGGLYTGELFF. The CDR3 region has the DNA TGTGCCAGCAGCCTGGGACTAGCGGGGGGGCTATACACCGGGGAGCTGTTTTTT.

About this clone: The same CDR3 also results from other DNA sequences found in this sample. The chain's CDR3 is CASSLVQETQYF. For the CDR3, the DNA is TGTGCCAGCAGCCTCGTACAAGAGACCCAGTACTTC. V is TRBV11-3 and J is TRBJ2-5; D is uncertain. This CDR3 is built from 12 residues. V was clipped by 5 bases and J by 2 bases, with 6 bases between them. Germline-derived CDR1 and CDR2 are SGHNT and YENEEA.

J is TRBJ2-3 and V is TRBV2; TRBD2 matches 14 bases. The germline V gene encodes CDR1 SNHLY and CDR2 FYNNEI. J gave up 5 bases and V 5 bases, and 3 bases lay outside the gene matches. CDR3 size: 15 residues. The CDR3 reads CASSPGLAGGDTQYF. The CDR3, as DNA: TGTGCCAGCAGTCCCGGACTAGCGGGAGGAGATACGCAGTATTTT.

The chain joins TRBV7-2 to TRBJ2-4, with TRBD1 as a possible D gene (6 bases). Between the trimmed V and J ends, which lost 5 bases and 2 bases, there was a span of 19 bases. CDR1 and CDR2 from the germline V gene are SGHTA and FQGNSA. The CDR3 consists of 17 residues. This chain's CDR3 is CASSAQTGTHTKNIQYF. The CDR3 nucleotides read TGTGCCAGCAGCGCGCAAACCGGGACACATACCAAAAACATTCAGTACTTC.

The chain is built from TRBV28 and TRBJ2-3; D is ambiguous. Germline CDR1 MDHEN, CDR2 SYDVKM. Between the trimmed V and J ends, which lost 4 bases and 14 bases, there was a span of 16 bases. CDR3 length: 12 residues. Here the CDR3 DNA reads TGTGCCAGCAGTTCCGGACGGAATAATAGGTATTTT. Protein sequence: CASSSGRNNRYF.

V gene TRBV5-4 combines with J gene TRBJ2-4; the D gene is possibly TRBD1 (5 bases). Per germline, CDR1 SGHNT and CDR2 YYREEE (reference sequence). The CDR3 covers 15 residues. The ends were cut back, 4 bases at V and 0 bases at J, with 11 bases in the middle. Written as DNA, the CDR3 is TGTGCCAGCAGCACCAGGGATCTAGCCAAAAACATTCAGTACTTC. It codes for CASSTRDLAKNIQYF.